The 26 T cell receptor beta chains given below trace back to one sample, sequenced in a study of CD8+CD57+ T cells in acquired aplastic anemia (dated by TCRdb to about 2018). Sequencing took place on an Illumina HiSeq 2000. Genomic DNA served as template for TCR beta VDJ combination and CDR3 sequence profiling. TCRdb cleaned the public reads at Q25 with fastp, built clones with MiXCR and kept in-frame beta chains. Merged by CDR3 protein, the rows form single entries marked with the most common genes and DNA. The sample has some 170,000 distinct CDR3 sequences on record, under 55% of them singletons. Around 1.1% of the sample is taken by the ten largest. The patients picked for sequencing were ones in whom flow cytometry had shown an expansion of CD8+CD57+ cells. The sequencing sample was made of sorted CD4+, CD8+, or CD8+CD57+ T cells (not recorded which) from PBMCs. These receptors all come from a human donor with aplastic anemia.

This clonotype was seen at least ten times. The chain carries TRBV20-1 and TRBJ2-7, with TRBD1 matching 11 bases. CDR3 length: 14 amino acids. Germline V gene sequence: CDR1 DFQATT, CDR2 SNEGSKA (reference sequence). Germline trimming cut 6 bases from V and 3 bases from J; bases unmatched to any gene: 7. The DNA of the CDR3 is TGCAGTGCCAGGGGACAGGGGGTTATCTACGAGCAGTACTTC. It specifies CSARGQGVIYEQYF.

As concerns this clonotype: This may be a read error: a much more frequent sequence differs by one nucleotide. This sequence joins TRBV7-2 and TRBJ2-7, with D unresolved. CDR3 length: 12 residues. V lost 4 bases, J lost 7 bases, and 11 bases lay in between. Germline V gene lookup returns CDR1 SGHTA and CDR2 FQGNSA. The CDR3 region is CASSSSVNEQYF. The CDR3 DNA follows: TGTGCCAGCAGCTCTTCGGTTAATGAGCAGTACTTC.

This clonotype was counted ten times or more. The V gene is TRBV11-2, the J gene TRBJ2-1; 8 nucleotides match TRBD2. Germline CDR1 SGHAT, CDR2 FQNNGV. Trimming took 0 bases from V and 4 from J; bases not matched to a gene: 2. The CDR3 is 15 amino acids. Here the CDR3 DNA reads TGTGCCAGCAGCTTAGAAGCGGGGGATTACAATGAGCAGTTCTTC. It encodes CASSLEAGDYNEQFF.

The rearrangement joins TRBV10-3 to TRBJ1-6, with D possibly TRBD1 on 5 matching bases. Trimming left V 5 bases short and J 8 bases short, with 10 bases between. CDR3 length: 13 amino acids. Germline V gene lookup returns CDR1 ENHRY and CDR2 SYGVKD. In DNA form, the CDR3 reads TGTGCCATCAGTCTAGCGGGGGATTCACCCCTCCACTTT. As protein: CAISLAGDSPLHF.

This clonotype showed up many times. The chain combines TRBV14 with TRBJ1-1, with TRBD1 as a possible D gene (6 bases). The CDR3 has 17 residues. The germline V gene has CDR1 SGHDN and CDR2 FVKESK. V lost 0 bases, J lost 5 bases, and 19 bases lay in between. The CDR3 is CASSQDGRGGTRTEAFF. The CDR3 nucleotides are TGTGCCAGCAGCCAAGATGGGCGAGGCGGGACAAGGACTGAAGCTTTCTTT.

In its sample, this clonotype was seen many times. The chain carries TRBV7-2 and TRBJ2-5, with 7 bases that match TRBD2. This CDR3 region has 15 residues. The trim removed 5 bases at V and 5 bases at J, leaving 11 bases unmatched. Germline lookup yields CDR1 SGHTA and CDR2 FQGNSA. The CDR3 bases are TGTGCCAGCAGCGCGGGGGTGGCGGGTTTGGAGACCCAGTACTTC. This gives the protein CASSAGVAGLETQYF.

The genes are TRBV3-1 and TRBJ1-2; TRBD1 agrees at 7 bases. CDR1 LGHDT and CDR2 YNNKEL come from the germline V gene (reference sequence). J was trimmed by 4 bases and V by 0 bases; bases with no gene match: 8. The CDR3 contains 16 residues. CDR3 coding DNA: TGTGCCAGCAGCCAAGATGGGATACAGGGGAGCTATGGCTACACCTTC. Protein: CASSQDGIQGSYGYTF.

This clonotype showed up many times. V gene TRBV29-1 combines with J gene TRBJ1-1, with D uncertain. Germline V lookup: CDR1 SQVTM, CDR2 ANQGSEA. The CDR3 is made up of 14 amino acids. Trimming cost V 0 bases and J 4 bases, with 12 bases left between them. CDR3 in amino acids: CSVEEGGWGTEAFF. The CDR3, as DNA: TGCAGCGTTGAAGAGGGAGGGTGGGGCACTGAAGCTTTCTTT.

This clonotype was observed many times. The rearrangement joins TRBV19 to TRBJ2-1, with TRBD1 matching over 10 bases. Germline lookup yields CDR1 LNHDA and CDR2 SQIVND (reference sequence). The CDR3 consists of 15 residues. V was clipped by 5 bases and J by 7 bases; unmatched bases: 8. The CDR3 sequence: CASSPDRGLVNEQFF. CDR3 nucleotides: TGTGCCAGTAGTCCAGACAGGGGGCTTGTGAATGAGCAGTTCTTC.

V is TRBV27 and J is TRBJ2-7; a weak D match, TRBD1 (6 bases). Trimming pared 5 bases from V and 4 bases from J, leaving 15 bases between. Germline loops: CDR1 MNHEY, CDR2 SMNVEV (reference sequence). This CDR3 has 14 residues. DNA of the CDR3: TGTGCCAGCAGTCGACAGGTTTTACCTTACGAGCAGTACTTC. It is translated as CASSRQVLPYEQYF.

The rearrangement uses TRBV19 and TRBJ1-6, with a tentative D call TRBD1 (6 bases). V lost 2 bases and J 5 bases, leaving 13 bases between the germline ends. From germline, CDR1 is LNHDA and CDR2 SQIVND (reference sequence). The CDR3 loop spans 16 amino acids. This CDR3 reads CASSILGTPDNSPLHF. The CDR3 DNA reads TGTGCCAGTAGTATACTCGGGACACCAGATAATTCACCCCTCCACTTT.

Comment on this clonotype: This sequence may be a read error, since a much larger clone differs from it by one base. V is TRBV12-3 or TRBV12-4 and J is TRBJ2-1; D is possibly TRBD2 (6 bases). The CDR3 is made up of 12 amino acids. CDR3 nucleotide sequence: TGTGCCAGCAGTTTAGAAGCGGGTGAGCAGTCCTTC. Translating gives CASSLEAGEQSF.

V is TRBV29-1 and J is TRBJ1-2; unclear D gene. CDR3 length equals 13 residues. V shed 3 bases and J shed 4 bases, with 12 bases lying between them. The germline gives CDR1 SQVTM, CDR2 ANQGSEA. The CDR3 loop is CSVDRAGTYGYTF. CDR3 coding DNA: TGCAGCGTTGATCGGGCAGGAACCTATGGCTACACCTTC.

The gene calls are TRBV2 and TRBJ2-5, with 9 nucleotides matching TRBD1. This CDR3 has 13 amino acids. V shed 8 bases and J 4 bases; nucleotides not matched to a gene: 5. The germline V gene encodes CDR1 SNHLY and CDR2 FYNNEI. The CDR3 nucleotides are TGTGCCAGCCGGGACAGGGTGGCAGAGACCCAGTACTTC. Protein: CASRDRVAETQYF.

Ten or more counts support this clonotype. The chain combines TRBV20-1 with TRBJ2-1, with D possibly being TRBD1 (5 bases). Germline CDR1 is DFQATT and CDR2 is SNEGSKA (reference sequence). The CDR3 loop spans 13 amino acids. The ends were cut back, 3 bases at V and 15 bases at J, with 21 bases in the middle. The CDR3 spells CSASPPQGSYPFF. Here the CDR3 DNA reads TGCAGTGCTAGCCCACCTCAGGGTAGCTATCCGTTCTTC.

This clonotype has at least ten counts. The CDR3 is CASRRQTGDYEQYF. Here the CDR3 DNA reads TGTGCCAGTAGAAGACAAACTGGAGACTACGAGCAGTACTTC. The chain recombines TRBV19 with TRBJ2-7; D unclear. V lost 6 bases and J 3 bases, leaving 15 bases between the germline ends. The germline V gene encodes CDR1 LNHDA and CDR2 SQIVND (reference sequence). This CDR3 is 14 amino acids long.

In regard to this clonotype: Being one base from a much bigger clone, this may be a read error. Here the CDR3 reads CASSLYVGAQSTEAFF. In nucleotides, the CDR3 is TGCGCCAGCAGCTTGTATGTGGGGGCGCAGAGCACTGAAGCTTTCTTT. The gene calls are TRBV5-1 and TRBJ1-1; perhaps TRBD1 as D (6 bases). The germline V gene has CDR1 SGHRS and CDR2 YFSETQ. The CDR3 sequence is 16 residues long. V was pared by 1 base and J by 4 bases, with 17 bases between. Full variable domain (outside the CDR3, taken from reference TRBV5-1 and TRBJ1-1): KAGVTQTPRYLIKTRGQQVTLSCSPISGHRSVSWYQQTPGQGLQFLFEYFSETQRNKGNFPGRFSGRQFSNSRSEMNVSTLELGDSALYLCASSLYVGAQSTEAFFGQGTRLTVV.

This CDR3 is CASSLKDGTNYGYTF. The DNA of the CDR3 is TGTGCCAGTAGTTTAAAAGACGGAACGAACTATGGCTACACCTTC. The genes are TRBV19 and TRBJ1-2; no firm D call. The germline V and J ends were trimmed by 5 bases and 2 bases, with 15 bases remaining between them. Germline V gene data show CDR1 as LNHDA and CDR2 as SQIVND (reference sequence). The CDR3 contains 15 residues.

The V and J genes are TRBV12-3 or TRBV12-4 and TRBJ2-3; D is unresolved. The CDR3 extends over 17 amino acids. With 1 base removed from V and 0 bases from J, the gap between germline ends came to 14 bases. In DNA, the CDR3 is TGTGCCAGCAGTTTAGTGTTGCGCGGACCGAGCACAGATACGCAGTATTTT. This gives the protein CASSLVLRGPSTDTQYF.

The table lists this clonotype with many counts. The J gene is TRBJ2-7, the V gene TRBV11-3; D is uncertain. V was pared by 1 base and J by 0 bases, with 7 bases between. CDR1 is SGHNT and CDR2 is YENEEA in the germline V gene. The CDR3 sequence is 14 residues long. The chain's CDR3 is CASSLAPSSYEQYF. The CDR3 region has the DNA TGTGCCAGCAGCTTAGCCCCTAGCTCCTACGAGCAGTACTTC.

In this sample, this clonotype turned up once. The chain uses TRBV15 and TRBJ2-3; weak D call: TRBD1 (6 bases). Germline loops: CDR1 LNHNV, CDR2 YYDKDF (reference sequence). Trimming pared 8 bases from V and 1 base from J, leaving 13 bases between. The CDR3 covers 14 residues. The CDR3 reads CATAGRGGTDTQYF. CDR3 coding DNA: TGTGCCACCGCGGGCAGGGGAGGCACAGATACGCAGTATTTT.

This clonotype was counted at least ten times. This chain joins TRBV19 and TRBJ2-3, with D tentatively TRBD1 (6 bases). Germline CDR1 reads LNHDA; CDR2 reads SQIVND (reference sequence). The V gene lost 3 bases and the J gene lost 2 bases, with 9 bases spanning the gap. CDR3 length equals 14 residues. The CDR3 nucleotides are TGTGCCAGTAGTATTGGGACAATCACAGATACGCAGTATTTT. Translated, it gives CASSIGTITDTQYF.

This clonotype was counted once. The rearrangement links TRBV10-2 to TRBJ1-4; D gene uncertain. This CDR3 has 13 amino acids. Germline assignment: CDR1 WSHSY and CDR2 SAAADI. The V end lost 4 bases, the J end lost 8 bases, and 11 bases lay between the germline ends. CDR3 DNA sequence: TGCGCCAGCAGTGGAGGTTTTGGGGAAAAACTGTTTTTT. Its protein product is CASSGGFGEKLFF.

This clonotype appeared many times. The V and J genes are TRBV24-1 and TRBJ1-2; D remains ambiguous. The V and J ends lost 5 bases and 4 bases respectively, with 4 bases between them. This CDR3 has 11 amino acids. Germline lookup yields CDR1 KGHDR and CDR2 SFDVKD. CDR3: CATSGGYGYTF. CDR3 DNA: TGTGCCACCAGTGGCGGCTATGGCTACACCTTC.

This clonotype was found many times. V and J are TRBV6-1 and TRBJ2-1; 7 nucleotides align to TRBD2. V trimming: 11 bases; J trimming: 6 bases; junction bases outside the gene matches: 4. This CDR3 region has 11 residues. The germline V gene has CDR1 MNHNS and CDR2 SASEGT. CDR3 in amino acids: CAAGGGNEQFF. The CDR3 DNA is TGTGCCGCCGGCGGGGGCAATGAGCAGTTCTTC.

Many counts were recorded for this clonotype. The rearrangement uses TRBV7-3 and TRBJ2-2; 7 nucleotides agree with TRBD2. With V trimmed by 5 bases and J by 1 base, 10 bases remained unmatched. CDR3 length equals 17 residues. CDR1 is SGHTA, CDR2 FQGTGA, per germline. CDR3 nucleotide sequence: TGTGCCAGCAGCCCAAACCGACTAGCAGGGAACACCGGGGAGCTGTTTTTT. Translation gives CASSPNRLAGNTGELFF.